The rows below give T cell receptor beta chains drawn from one sample of a study of blood T cell repertoires in COVID-19. The table came from immunoSEQ multiplex PCR; TCRdb's copy has only in-frame clones and leaves some out. The profile covers more than 150,000 clones, with roughly 83% appearing a single time and roughly 2.9% taken by the ten largest. The material sequenced was peripheral blood. The receptors were sampled from a woman aged 55-70 years with acute or convalescent COVID-19. Each CDR3 is given with its conserved first and last residue. The order of the fields is J gene, clone size, V gene, D gene, CDR3 DNA, CDR3 protein. D genes are given only for firm matches. Size tells how often a clone was seen (once, few, many) or the class of an expanded clone, and some rows leave it out.

J gene: TRBJ2-5; clone size: .; V gene: TRBV19; D gene: TRBD1; CDR3 DNA: TGTGCCAGTAGTACCCACAGGGGCGTGAGGGAGACCCAGTACTTC; CDR3 protein: CASSTHRGVRETQYF
J gene: TRBJ1-5; clone size: .; V gene: TRBV9; D gene: .; CDR3 DNA: TGTGCCAGCAGCGTAGGATTCCTGGGGGGTAGCAATCAGCCCCAGCATTTT; CDR3 protein: CASSVGFLGGSNQPQHF
J gene: TRBJ1-5; clone size: .; V gene: TRBV5-1; D gene: TRBD1; CDR3 DNA: TGCGCCAGCAGCCTTGGGACAGGAAATCAGCCCCAGCATTTT; CDR3 protein: CASSLGTGNQPQHF
J gene: TRBJ2-3; clone size: .; V gene: TRBV5-6; D gene: TRBD2; CDR3 DNA: TGTGCCAGCAGCTTCTCGGGCGGGGGTAGGACAGATACGCAGTATTTT; CDR3 protein: CASSFSGGGRTDTQYF
J gene: TRBJ2-5; clone size: .; V gene: TRBV23-1; D gene: .; CDR3 DNA: TGCGCCAGCAGCCACTCAGGAGAGACCCAGTACTTC; CDR3 protein: CASSHSGETQYF
J gene: TRBJ2-3; clone size: few; V gene: TRBV5-1; D gene: .; CDR3 DNA: TGCGCCAGCGTAGGACTGAGCTACACAGATACGCAGTATTTT; CDR3 protein: CASVGLSYTDTQYF
J gene: TRBJ2-7; clone size: .; V gene: TRBV6-5; D gene: .; CDR3 DNA: TGTGCCAGCAACTCGGCGAGGACAGTTTACGAGCAGTACTTC; CDR3 protein: CASNSARTVYEQYF
J gene: TRBJ2-7; clone size: .; V gene: TRBV6-5; D gene: TRBD1; CDR3 DNA: TGTGCCAGCAGTTACTCGAGGGGGCATACCCTTGACTTC; CDR3 protein: CASSYSRGHTLDF
J gene: TRBJ2-7; clone size: .; V gene: TRBV11-2; D gene: .; CDR3 DNA: TGTGCCAGCAGCAGAGCCGACGGCTCAGGGTACTACGAGCAGTACTTC; CDR3 protein: CASSRADGSGYYEQYF
J gene: TRBJ1-5; clone size: .; V gene: TRBV6-2/TRBV6-3; D gene: TRBD1; CDR3 DNA: TGTGCCAGCAGCTCGACAGGGGGGGGCAATCAGCCCCAGCATTTT; CDR3 protein: CASSSTGGGNQPQHF
J gene: TRBJ1-6; clone size: .; V gene: TRBV7-2; D gene: .; CDR3 DNA: TGTGCCAGCAGCCTCGCCTTAAGAGATTCACCCCTCCACTTT; CDR3 protein: CASSLALRDSPLHF
J gene: TRBJ2-2; clone size: .; V gene: TRBV25-1; D gene: .; CDR3 DNA: TGTGCCAGCAGTGAAAGCGGAGACACCGGGGAGCTGTTTTTT; CDR3 protein: CASSESGDTGELFF
J gene: TRBJ2-7; clone size: .; V gene: TRBV2; D gene: TRBD2; CDR3 DNA: TGTGCCAGCAGTGTTTCTAGCGGGACCTCCTACGAGCAGTACTTC; CDR3 protein: CASSVSSGTSYEQYF
J gene: TRBJ2-5; clone size: .; V gene: TRBV9; D gene: .; CDR3 DNA: TGTGCCAGCAGCGTAATCGGCGGGGTACAAGAGACCCAGTACTTC; CDR3 protein: CASSVIGGVQETQYF
J gene: TRBJ2-7; clone size: .; V gene: TRBV14; D gene: .; CDR3 DNA: TGTGCCAGCAGCCAACGCGGGACAGACAATAACGAGCAGTACTTC; CDR3 protein: CASSQRGTDNNEQYF
J gene: TRBJ2-1; clone size: many; V gene: TRBV6-4; D gene: .; CDR3 DNA: TGTGCCAGCAGTCCTGACTCTGTTGGAGAGCAGTTCTTC; CDR3 protein: CASSPDSVGEQFF
J gene: TRBJ2-1; clone size: .; V gene: TRBV4-1; D gene: .; CDR3 DNA: TGCGCCAGCAGCCAAGCGACTACCCACAATGAGCAGTTCTTC; CDR3 protein: CASSQATTHNEQFF
J gene: TRBJ2-3; clone size: .; V gene: TRBV9; D gene: .; CDR3 DNA: TGTGCCAGCAGCGTAGGGTTCAGAATCACAGATACGCAGTATTTT; CDR3 protein: CASSVGFRITDTQYF
J gene: TRBJ1-1; clone size: few; V gene: TRBV7-9; D gene: .; CDR3 DNA: TGTGCCAGCAGCTTAGCGCGGCTGGGCACTGAAGCTTTCTTT; CDR3 protein: CASSLARLGTEAFF
J gene: TRBJ1-5; clone size: .; V gene: TRBV5-3; D gene: .; CDR3 DNA: TGTGCCAGAGACATTAAGCGGTACAATCAGCCCCAGCATTTT; CDR3 protein: CARDIKRYNQPQHF
J gene: TRBJ1-1; clone size: .; V gene: TRBV7-9; D gene: .; CDR3 DNA: TGTGCCAGCAGCTTTCAGGGGAATAACACTGAAGCTTTCTTT; CDR3 protein: CASSFQGNNTEAFF
J gene: TRBJ2-2; clone size: .; V gene: TRBV6-2/TRBV6-3; D gene: TRBD1; CDR3 DNA: TGTGCCAGCAGTTTATATGACAGGGCGAACACCGGGGAGCTGTTTTTT; CDR3 protein: CASSLYDRANTGELFF
J gene: TRBJ2-5; clone size: .; V gene: TRBV7-2; D gene: .; CDR3 DNA: TGTGCCAGCAGCTTAGCGGGGGGGGCTAGACAAGAGACCCAGTACTTC; CDR3 protein: CASSLAGGARQETQYF
J gene: TRBJ2-3; clone size: .; V gene: TRBV6-1; D gene: TRBD1; CDR3 DNA: TGTGCCAGCAGTGACCACAGGGGTACAGATACGCAGTATTTT; CDR3 protein: CASSDHRGTDTQYF
J gene: TRBJ2-2; clone size: .; V gene: TRBV19; D gene: TRBD2; CDR3 DNA: TGTGCCACCCGATCTCCGGGAGGCACCGGGGAGCTGTTTTTT; CDR3 protein: CATRSPGGTGELFF
J gene: TRBJ2-4; clone size: .; V gene: TRBV6-6; D gene: TRBD1; CDR3 DNA: TGTGCCAGCAGTTTGGCACGACAGGGGGCGCGGAACATTCAGTACTTC; CDR3 protein: CASSLARQGARNIQYF
J gene: TRBJ1-4; clone size: .; V gene: TRBV7-6; D gene: TRBD1; CDR3 DNA: TGTGCCAGCAGCCAGAACCAGGGGGCTAATGAAAAACTGTTTTTT; CDR3 protein: CASSQNQGANEKLFF
J gene: TRBJ1-5; clone size: .; V gene: TRBV7-9; D gene: TRBD1; CDR3 DNA: TGTGCCAGCAGCAGGGACAGTCCTCGGAATCAGCCCCAGCATTTT; CDR3 protein: CASSRDSPRNQPQHF
J gene: TRBJ1-6; clone size: .; V gene: TRBV11-2; D gene: .; CDR3 DNA: TGTGCCAGCAGCTTAGTCGTCCCCACGACAGCTAGTGGTTCACCCCTCCACTTT; CDR3 protein: CASSLVVPTTASGSPLHF
J gene: TRBJ1-1; clone size: .; V gene: TRBV20-1; D gene: TRBD1; CDR3 DNA: TGCAGTGCTAGTAACCCAGGGGGCACTGAAGCTTTCTTT; CDR3 protein: CSASNPGGTEAFF
J gene: TRBJ2-5; clone size: once; V gene: TRBV19; D gene: .; CDR3 DNA: TGTGCCAGTAGTATGGCGGCAGCTCCGCGGGAGACCCAGTACTTC; CDR3 protein: CASSMAAAPRETQYF
J gene: TRBJ2-2; clone size: .; V gene: TRBV9; D gene: .; CDR3 DNA: TGTGCCAGCAGCGTAGCTCGATTCCAGTCCGGGGAGCTGTTTTTT; CDR3 protein: CASSVARFQSGELFF
J gene: TRBJ1-5; clone size: .; V gene: TRBV5-1; D gene: TRBD1; CDR3 DNA: TGCGCCAGCAGCCCGGGACAGAGCAATCAGCCCCAGCATTTT; CDR3 protein: CASSPGQSNQPQHF
J gene: TRBJ1-5; clone size: .; V gene: TRBV28; D gene: .; CDR3 DNA: TGTGCCAGCAGTTCGCAGGGACTCCCGAGCTCTAGCAATCAGCCCCAGCATTTT; CDR3 protein: CASSSQGLPSSSNQPQHF
J gene: TRBJ2-7; clone size: once; V gene: TRBV5-1; D gene: .; CDR3 DNA: TGCGCCAGCAGCTTGTCACAGGGAAGCTCCTACGAGCAGTACTTC; CDR3 protein: CASSLSQGSSYEQYF
J gene: TRBJ1-5; clone size: .; V gene: TRBV4-3; D gene: .; CDR3 DNA: TGCGCCAGCAGCCAAGATTTGATTGGGCTGGCTCAGCCCCAGCATTTT; CDR3 protein: CASSQDLIGLAQPQHF
J gene: TRBJ1-3; clone size: .; V gene: TRBV9; D gene: .; CDR3 DNA: TGTGCCAGCAGCCCGGGGGTGACCGGAAACACCATATATTTT; CDR3 protein: CASSPGVTGNTIYF
J gene: TRBJ1-2; clone size: .; V gene: TRBV27; D gene: .; CDR3 DNA: TGTGCCAGCAGTTTATCCGGGGGAGTGAGGGGCTACACCTTC; CDR3 protein: CASSLSGGVRGYTF
J gene: TRBJ2-7; clone size: .; V gene: TRBV2; D gene: .; CDR3 DNA: TGTGCCAGCACATATCTTCGGGAGCAGTACTTC; CDR3 protein: CASTYLREQYF
J gene: TRBJ1-2; clone size: .; V gene: TRBV19; D gene: TRBD1; CDR3 DNA: TGTGCCAGTAGTCCCTCCCCGACAGGGACCGGTGGCTACACCTTC; CDR3 protein: CASSPSPTGTGGYTF
J gene: TRBJ2-1; clone size: .; V gene: TRBV5-4; D gene: TRBD2; CDR3 DNA: TGTGCCAGCAGCCCGGCGAAACTAGCGGGGCCCCACAATGAGCAGTTCTTC; CDR3 protein: CASSPAKLAGPHNEQFF
J gene: TRBJ1-4; clone size: .; V gene: TRBV12-3/TRBV12-4; D gene: .; CDR3 DNA: TGTGCCAGCAGTCCAATTCGGGAGAAACTGTTTTTT; CDR3 protein: CASSPIREKLFF